The 26 T cell receptor beta chains below were found in one sample sequenced in a study of blood T cell repertoires in COVID-19. Assay: immunoSEQ multiplex PCR; the TCRdb copy retains only in-frame clones and omits some. The sample includes approximately 79,000 clones, 70% to 85% of them seen just once. Sequencing was done on a sample of peripheral blood. The receptors were sampled from a woman aged 45-65 years with acute or convalescent COVID-19.

The rearrangement links TRBV12-3 or TRBV12-4 to TRBJ2-7; 10 positions agree with TRBD1. V was clipped by 9 bases and J by 3 bases; unmatched bases: 5. The CDR3 sequence is 13 residues long. The CDR3 sequence is CARPGQGNYEQYF. CDR3 bases: TGTGCCAGGCCGGGACAGGGGAACTACGAGCAGTACTTC.

The genes are TRBV28 and TRBJ2-3; 8 positions agree with TRBD2. V was clipped by 4 bases and J by 3 bases; unmatched bases: 9. The CDR3 has 16 residues. Per the germline V gene, CDR1 is MDHEN and CDR2 is SYDVKM. The CDR3 region has the DNA TGTGCCAGCAGTTCCCGTGGTAGCGGGACAACAGATACGCAGTATTTT. Translated: CASSSRGSGTTDTQYF.

The chain employs TRBV5-1 and TRBJ2-2, with TRBD1 matching over 9 bases. Germline trimming cut 4 bases from V and 3 bases from J; bases unmatched to any gene: 7. In germline, CDR1 is SGHRS, CDR2 YFSETQ. The CDR3 contains 16 residues. CDR3 residues: CASSITTGGDTGELFF. In nucleotides, the CDR3 is TGCGCCAGCAGCATCACGACAGGGGGGGACACCGGGGAGCTGTTTTTT.

This clone was picked up a small number of times. This chain uses TRBV10-2 with TRBJ1-5; weak D call: TRBD1 (5 bases). Looked up from germline, CDR1 is WSHSY and CDR2 is SAAADI. V lost 0 bases and J lost 4, with 10 bases in between. The CDR3 extends over 15 amino acids. CDR3 protein: CASSESMTVNQPQHF. The CDR3 DNA reads as TGCGCCAGCAGTGAGTCGATGACAGTTAATCAGCCCCAGCATTTT.

The rearrangement joins TRBV9 to TRBJ1-2, with D unresolved. The V and J ends lost 0 bases and 5 bases respectively, with 11 bases between them. Germline V gives CDR1 SGDLS, CDR2 YYNGEE. The CDR3 covers 14 residues. The CDR3 protein is CASSVAEAAYGYTF. CDR3 sequence (DNA): TGTGCCAGCAGCGTAGCTGAGGCCGCGTATGGCTACACCTTC.

V is TRBV3-1 (or the pseudogene TRBV3-2) and J is TRBJ2-7; tentative D call: TRBD2 (5 bases). Trimming cost V 1 base and J 5 bases, with 15 bases left between them. The V gene's germline CDR1 is LGHDT and CDR2 YNNKEL (reference sequence). This CDR3 is built from 15 residues. The CDR3 DNA reads TGTGCCAGCAGCCAAGGGGAGCGGTTTTTCGACGAGCAGTACTTC. As protein: CASSQGERFFDEQYF.

This chain uses TRBV5-1 with TRBJ2-3; 7 positions match TRBD2. The CDR3 contains 16 residues. Per the germline V gene, CDR1 is SGHRS and CDR2 is YFSETQ. The V gene end was trimmed by 0 bases and the J gene end by 0 bases; junction bases not matched to a gene: 4. CDR3 DNA: TGCGCCAGCAGCTTGGCCCTAGCGGCGAGCACAGATACGCAGTATTTT. The encoded protein is CASSLALAASTDTQYF.

This clone showed up just a few times. The CDR3 sequence is CASSLAAGAIPREQYF. The CDR3 DNA reads TGTGCCAGCAGCTTGGCCGCGGGAGCTATCCCAAGGGAGCAGTACTTC. The chain recombines TRBV5-4 with TRBJ2-7; 7 bases agree with TRBD2. With 0 bases clipped from V and 7 bases from J, the junction kept 13 bases outside the gene matches. The germline CDR1 and CDR2 sequences are SGHNT and YYREEE (reference sequence). The length of the CDR3 is 16 residues.

The chain links TRBV6-5 to TRBJ1-2; D is ambiguous. This CDR3 is built from 14 residues. Between the trimmed V and J ends, which lost 0 bases and 6 bases, there was a span of 11 bases. Germline loops: CDR1 MNHEY, CDR2 SVGAGI. The CDR3 spells CASSYSPFRNGYTF. The CDR3 DNA is TGTGCCAGCAGTTACTCGCCTTTCAGGAATGGCTACACCTTC.

The V call is TRBV6-4, the J call TRBJ1-5; 9 bases agree with TRBD1. This CDR3 comprises 17 residues. Trimming cost V 6 bases and J 1 base; bases outside gene matches: 10. Germline V gene lookup returns CDR1 MRHNA and CDR2 SNTAGT. CDR3 in amino acids: CASSQQGAAGSNQPQHF. DNA for the CDR3: TGTGCCAGCAGCCAACAGGGGGCGGCGGGGAGCAATCAGCCCCAGCATTTT.

The chain couples TRBV6-5 to TRBJ1-1, with 7 bases lining up with TRBD1. The CDR3 consists of 13 residues. The V gene's germline CDR1 is MNHEY and CDR2 SVGAGI. J was trimmed by 7 bases and V by 11 bases; bases with no gene match: 13. The CDR3 DNA is TGTGCCGCGCAAACAGGGGCAGGTGGTGAAGCTTTCTTT. It translates to CAAQTGAGGEAFF.

The V and J genes are TRBV30 and TRBJ1-1; D perhaps matches TRBD1 (5 bases). V shed 5 bases and J shed 1 base, with 8 bases lying between them. Germline values: CDR1 GTSNPN, CDR2 SVGIG (reference sequence). The CDR3 spans 12 residues. For the CDR3, the DNA is TGTGCCTGGTCGACAGCGAACACTGAAGCTTTCTTT. As protein: CAWSTANTEAFF.

This sequence joins TRBV20-1 and TRBJ2-7; possible D gene TRBD2, 6 bases. V lost 3 bases and J 3 bases, leaving 15 bases between the germline ends. The length of the CDR3 is 14 residues. Germline V gene lookup returns CDR1 DFQATT and CDR2 SNEGSKA (reference sequence). The chain's CDR3 is CSASEGLTLYEQYF. CDR3 nucleotide sequence: TGCAGTGCTAGTGAGGGACTGACGCTCTACGAGCAGTACTTC.

This clone was counted once. The chain uses TRBV7-2 and TRBJ2-7; D remains ambiguous. The germline V and J ends were trimmed by 4 bases and 0 bases, with 16 bases remaining between them. Germline V CDR1 and CDR2: SGHTA, FQGNSA. The CDR3 has 16 residues. The CDR3 reads CASSSPIDSSSYEQYF. The CDR3 DNA reads TGTGCCAGCAGCTCGCCAATCGACTCCAGCTCCTACGAGCAGTACTTC. The full variable domain, rest sourced from reference TRBV7-2 and TRBJ2-7, is GAGVSQSPSNKVTEKGKDVELRCDPISGHTALYWYRQSLGQGLEFLIYFQGNSAPDKSGLPSDRFSAERTGGSVSTLTIQRTQQEDSAVYLCASSSPIDSSSYEQYFGPGTRLTVT.

The chain recombines TRBV28 with TRBJ1-6; D is undetermined. This CDR3 is 12 amino acids long. V dropped 3 bases and J dropped 7 bases, with 4 bases sitting between them. From germline, CDR1 is MDHEN and CDR2 SYDVKM. CDR3 protein: CASSFQNSPLHF. CDR3 nucleotides: TGTGCCAGCAGTTTCCAGAATTCACCCCTCCACTTT.

The chain is built from TRBV5-1 and TRBJ1-5; unclear D gene. The CDR3 is 17 amino acids. The V gene's germline CDR1 is SGHRS and CDR2 YFSETQ. Between the trimmed V and J ends, which lost 6 bases and 0 bases, there was a span of 19 bases. CDR3 sequence reads: CASTPWEEADSNQPQHF. DNA of the CDR3: TGCGCCAGCACCCCTTGGGAGGAGGCCGATAGCAATCAGCCCCAGCATTTT.

The chain uses TRBV3-1 (or the pseudogene TRBV3-2) and TRBJ1-5, with 8 bases identical to TRBD1. The V gene end was trimmed by 2 bases and the J gene end by 2 bases; junction bases not matched to a gene: 8. CDR1 and CDR2 from the germline V gene are LGHDT and YNNKEL (reference sequence). The CDR3 loop spans 17 amino acids. CDR3 region: CASSQSPRGQGNQPQHF. The CDR3 DNA is TGTGCCAGCAGCCAATCCCCCCGGGGACAGGGCAATCAGCCCCAGCATTTT.

This clone was seen a few times. The chain couples TRBV18 to TRBJ2-1; TRBD2 aligns across 9 bases. Trimming took 6 bases from V and 3 from J; bases not matched to a gene: 9. Germline V CDR1 and CDR2: KGHSH, LQKENI. The CDR3 has 16 amino acids. The CDR3 sequence: CASSPGLAGNYNEQFF. The CDR3 DNA reads as TGTGCCAGCTCTCCAGGTCTAGCGGGAAACTACAATGAGCAGTTCTTC. The whole variable domain, filled in from reference TRBV18 and TRBJ2-1, reads NAGVMQNPRHLVRRRGQEARLRCSPMKGHSHVYWYRQLPEEGLKFMVYLQKENIIDESGMPKERFSAEFPKEGPSILRIQQVVRGDSAAYFCASSPGLAGNYNEQFFGPGTRLTVL.

The chain links TRBV15 to TRBJ2-2; D is ambiguous. Germline V gene data show CDR1 as LNHNV and CDR2 as YYDKDF (reference sequence). Trimming removed 1 base from V and 4 bases from J, with 13 bases in between. The CDR3 contains 16 residues. CDR3: CATSRARVLGTGELFF. In DNA, the CDR3 is TGTGCCACCAGCAGAGCTCGGGTGTTGGGCACCGGGGAGCTGTTTTTT.

The DNA for the CDR3 is TGCAGCGTATTGGGGGCGAACAATGAGCAGTTCTTC. This gives the protein CSVLGANNEQFF. The chain combines TRBV29-1 with TRBJ2-1; D is perhaps TRBD1 (6 bases). Per germline, CDR1 SQVTM and CDR2 ANQGSEA. This CDR3 has 12 residues. Trimming stripped 6 bases from V and 5 bases from J, with 11 bases between.

The chain carries TRBV6-6 and TRBJ2-7; 12 bases fit TRBD1. This CDR3 is 14 amino acids long. Germline CDR1 MNHNY, CDR2 SVGAGI (reference sequence). J lost 6 bases, V lost 8 bases, and 8 bases had no gene match. This chain's CDR3 is CASGSGQGAGEQYF. The CDR3 coding sequence is TGTGCCAGCGGATCGGGACAGGGGGCTGGCGAGCAGTACTTC.

This clone was picked up a small number of times. The chain links TRBV10-3 to TRBJ2-1; D may be TRBD2 (5 bases). CDR1 ENHRY and CDR2 SYGVKD come from the germline V gene. The V and J ends lost 10 bases and 3 bases respectively, with 10 bases between them. The CDR3 has 12 residues. DNA of the CDR3: TGTGCCACAGGACTGGGCTACAATGAGCAGTTCTTC. This gives the protein CATGLGYNEQFF.

The count of this clone is one. This sequence joins TRBV6-6 and TRBJ1-6; maybe TRBD1 (5 bases). The V and J ends lost 0 bases and 10 bases respectively, with 10 bases between them. CDR3 length equals 14 residues. Germline lookup yields CDR1 MNHNY and CDR2 SVGAGI (reference sequence). DNA of the CDR3: TGTGCCAGCAGTTACTCGACGCGGGACTCACCCCTCCACTTT. Its protein is CASSYSTRDSPLHF.

V gene TRBV2 combines with J gene TRBJ2-5; 13 nucleotides line up with TRBD2. Trimming at V came to 5 bases and at J to 4 bases, leaving 10 bases not matched to a gene. This CDR3 contains 17 residues. CDR1 and CDR2 from the germline V gene are SNHLY and FYNNEI. The CDR3 region is CASSKPTSGGAGETQYF. CDR3 nucleotides: TGTGCCAGCAGTAAACCCACTAGCGGGGGGGCCGGAGAGACCCAGTACTTC. Together with reference TRBV2 and TRBJ2-5, the CDR3 gives the full variable domain: EPEVTQTPSHQVTQMGQEVILRCVPISNHLYFYWYRQILGQKVEFLVSFYNNEISEKSEIFDDQFSVERPDGSNFTLKIRSTKLEDSAMYFCASSKPTSGGAGETQYFGPGTRLLVL.

This chain joins TRBV5-8 and TRBJ2-2; D gene ambiguous. This CDR3 has 16 amino acids. The V end lost 3 bases, the J end lost 1 base, and 13 bases lay between the germline ends. The germline gives CDR1 SGHTS, CDR2 YDEGEE. The CDR3 DNA reads as TGTGCCAGCAGCTGGCTGACGGGTGGGAACACCGGGGAGCTGTTTTTT. Amino acids: CASSWLTGGNTGELFF.

The chain is built from TRBV19 and TRBJ1-5, with TRBD1 as a possible D gene (6 bases). Looked up from germline, CDR1 is LNHDA and CDR2 is SQIVND (reference sequence). V was shortened by 3 bases and J by 9 bases, with 18 bases between the two germline ends. The CDR3 totals 15 residues. CDR3 protein: CASSMGSGGGRPQHF. CDR3 nucleotides: TGTGCCAGTAGTATGGGGTCGGGGGGCGGTCGGCCCCAGCATTTT.